Listed below are T cell receptor beta chains from one sample, sequenced in a study of T-cell memory formation after mild COVID-19. TCRdb reanalysed the 5' RACE reads using MiXCR and keeps one entry per CDR3 protein. The sample has roughly 100,000 distinct CDR3 sequences; over 12% are singletons. The specimen sequenced was PBMCs or a T cell subset sorted from them (not recorded which). These receptors were collected from a man aged 18 to 29 who had mild COVID-19 (a few samples of this study predate the infection). Cell type and time point are not known. CDR3s include the opening cysteine and the closing phenylalanine or tryptophan. Each record gives: D gene, clone size, J gene, V gene, CDR3 protein. The D gene is left open where the match is weak. Clone size is stated in some rows and not others, as once, few, many or a class when expanded.

>-|-|TRBJ1-2|TRBV29-1
CSVPLSEGGYTF
>-|few|TRBJ1-5|TRBV6-5
CASSPGLNQPQHF
>-|-|TRBJ2-7|TRBV29-1
CSVKGGTLYSYEQYF
>TRBD1|few|TRBJ2-7|TRBV29-1
CSVLLGQGWVEQYF
>TRBD1|-|TRBJ1-1|TRBV15
CATSHPQGAGTEAFF
>-|-|TRBJ2-3|TRBV7-9
CASSPVDRDALDTQYF
>-|-|TRBJ2-7|TRBV7-9
CASSPGGAPYEQYF
>TRBD2|-|TRBJ2-1|TRBV6-2/TRBV6-3
CASSYSTSGGAHEQFF
>-|-|TRBJ2-3|TRBV12-3/TRBV12-4
CASSLRAAGSGDTQYF
>-|few|TRBJ1-5|TRBV4-1
CASSRQEYSNQPQHF
>-|few|TRBJ2-5|TRBV7-9
CASSLRGGETQYF
>-|-|TRBJ2-3|TRBV12-3/TRBV12-4
CASRLSGGKDTQYF
>-|-|TRBJ2-5|TRBV7-6
CASSAQETQYF
>-|few|TRBJ1-5|TRBV4-1
CASSLALGRINQPQHF
>-|-|TRBJ2-1|TRBV5-4
CASSSQGLGYNEQFF
>-|-|TRBJ2-4|TRBV7-9
CASSLVAGSLAKNIQYF
>-|-|TRBJ1-1|TRBV29-1
CSVFGRGTEAFF
>-|few|TRBJ1-1|TRBV29-1
CSVGQESEAFF
>TRBD1|-|TRBJ2-1|TRBV5-1
CASSPDRSSYNEQFF
>-|-|TRBJ1-1|TRBV28
CASIAAGGIRNTEAFF
>TRBD2|few|TRBJ2-1|TRBV6-2/TRBV6-3
CASSSGGGGANEQFF
>TRBD1|few|TRBJ2-4|TRBV14
CASSQWDRSHGNIQYF
>-|few|TRBJ2-7|TRBV7-6
CASSLEPGDTYEQYF
>-|-|TRBJ1-1|TRBV12-3/TRBV12-4
CASVMIGRAFF
>-|few|TRBJ1-2|TRBV29-1
CSVDSPLAGYTF
>TRBD1|few|TRBJ2-5|TRBV12-3/TRBV12-4
CASSFRDRDSETQYF
>TRBD2|-|TRBJ2-6|TRBV5-4
CASGRGPSGANVLTF
>-|-|TRBJ2-7|TRBV11-2
CASSLAGHQSSYEQYF
>-|few|TRBJ1-2|TRBV4-2
CASSQALGYTF